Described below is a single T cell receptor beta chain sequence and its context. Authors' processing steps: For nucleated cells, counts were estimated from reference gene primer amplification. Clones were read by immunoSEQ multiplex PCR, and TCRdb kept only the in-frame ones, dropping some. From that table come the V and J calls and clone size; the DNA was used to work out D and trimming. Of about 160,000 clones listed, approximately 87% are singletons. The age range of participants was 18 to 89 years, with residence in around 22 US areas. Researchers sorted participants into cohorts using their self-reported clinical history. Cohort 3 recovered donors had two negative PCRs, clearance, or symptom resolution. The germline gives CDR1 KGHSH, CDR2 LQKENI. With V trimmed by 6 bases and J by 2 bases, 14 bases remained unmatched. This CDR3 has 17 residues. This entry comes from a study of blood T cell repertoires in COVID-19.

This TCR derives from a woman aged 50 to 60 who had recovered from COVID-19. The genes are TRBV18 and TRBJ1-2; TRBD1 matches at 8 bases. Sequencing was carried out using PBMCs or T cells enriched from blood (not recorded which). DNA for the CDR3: TGTGCCAGCTCCCTCGGACAGGGAGGACGGGCGAACTATGGCTACACCTTC. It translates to CASSLGQGGRANYGYTF.